These T cell receptor beta chains were read from a single sample in a study of T cells in localized non-small cell lung cancer. Method: immunoSEQ multiplex PCR; TCRdb's copy keeps in-frame clones and lacks some. The sample has 8,500 to 13,000 clones, around 84% seen once. Sequenced here: peripheral blood, sampled before any cancer treatment. The receptors derive from an older male donor with stage III lung adenocarcinoma. The conserved cysteine and the conserved F or W are not part of the CDR3 here.

j_call v_call cdr3_aa
TRBJ2-5 TRBV29-1 SVERGRETQY
TRBJ2-2 TRBV5-1 ASSTQQGHTGELF
TRBJ2-1 TRBV9 ASSLSTSYNEQF
TRBJ2-7 TRBV11-2 ASSQEGSGLYEQY
TRBJ1-2 TRBV18 ASSPGASGGYT
TRBJ2-5 TRBV5-6 ASSFPGQLGRQETQY
TRBJ1-1 TRBV5-6 ASSWRGGFEAF
TRBJ2-2 TRBV15 ATSSGEDTGELF
TRBJ1-2 TRBV27 ASGSGDYGYT
TRBJ1-5 TRBV14 ASSQDLFRQGHNQPQH
TRBJ2-2 TRBV28 ASKGYQGTGELF
TRBJ2-7 TRBV27 ASSLSPYTGKGIYEQY
TRBJ1-3 TRBV5-6 ASSRLSSGNTIY
TRBJ2-1 TRBV19 ASSRTGTRFPNEQF
TRBJ1-5 TRBV27 ASSLLRNQPQH
TRBJ1-1 TRBV6-1 ASSRVPYGNTEAF
TRBJ1-3 TRBV28 ASSTFLGNTIY
TRBJ1-2 TRBV6-5 ASSFWPDDYGYT
TRBJ2-7 TRBV14 ASSPATGQGRYEQY
TRBJ2-3 TRBV5-6 ASTPLVGADTQY
TRBJ1-2 TRBV4-2 ASSQNPTGEGYT
TRBJ2-7 TRBV6-1 ASSERQAYEQY
TRBJ1-2 TRBV27 ASSSSLGQRGYT
TRBJ2-7 TRBV5-6 ASSLSFGQGADEQY
TRBJ2-5 TRBV5-5 ASSRADQETQY
TRBJ2-3 TRBV5-4 ASSQLSGRGADTQY
TRBJ2-2 TRBV28 ASARQGGREGGELF
TRBJ2-3 TRBV19 ASSAEDTQY
TRBJ1-5 TRBV19 ASSIGGPQPQH
TRBJ2-2 TRBV7-6 ASSLVETGELF
TRBJ2-1 TRBV5-1 ASSPPYNEQF
TRBJ1-2 TRBV7-2 ASSLGFRAGKDGYT
TRBJ2-3 TRBV19 ASRVSMADTQY
TRBJ2-1 TRBV7-2 ASSLNGYNEQF
TRBJ2-3 TRBV7-9 ASSQTSGSTDTQY
TRBJ2-3 TRBV7-9 ASSQARGTDTQY
TRBJ1-6 TRBV19 ASSTSDGDGSPLH
TRBJ1-2 TRBV6-1 ASSVMAGFVYYGYT
TRBJ2-3 TRBV27 ASSLVWGGTDTQY
TRBJ2-3 TRBV7-8 ASSLATTSTDTQY
TRBJ2-1 TRBV9 ASSSKGGTTRNEQF
TRBJ2-7 TRBV5-6 ASSLWGYEQY
TRBJ2-2 TRBV13 ASSLEGSIDSAQNTGELF
TRBJ1-5 TRBV5-4 ASSNIKEINQPQH
TRBJ2-3 TRBV7-2 ASSHPPGRGAEDTQY
TRBJ2-5 TRBV7-8 ASSLETQY
TRBJ2-7 TRBV9 ASSGLGQGLYEQY
TRBJ2-7 TRBV4-3 ASSRGTGDSYEQY
TRBJ1-1 TRBV11-2 ASSSFSGENTEAF
TRBJ2-7 TRBV2 ASSERGAYEQY
TRBJ2-4 TRBV28 ASSGTSDDIQY
TRBJ2-7 TRBV28 ASSLAGRDSYEQY
TRBJ1-6 TRBV27 ASSSPWEDNSPLH
TRBJ2-2 TRBV9 ASSAQTGGNTGELF
TRBJ2-2 TRBV28 ASSLVVGELF